The 21 T cell receptor beta chains below come from one sample, sequenced in a study of CD8+CD57+ T cells in acquired aplastic anemia. CDR3 and TCR beta VDJ profiling relied on genomic DNA as the template. Via MiXCR, TCRdb re-called the reads, giving one row per CDR3 protein. This table holds about 110,000 distinct CDR3 sequences, 51% found once. Sequenced: sorted CD4+, CD8+, or CD8+CD57+ T cells (not recorded which) from PBMCs. The origin of the receptors is a human donor in good health, serving as a control.

Comment on this clonotype: One end of the junction is discordant with germline, which a read error may explain. The chain employs TRBV29-1 and TRBJ2-7; TRBD1 aligns across 9 bases. The CDR3 totals 15 residues. Germline CDR1 SQVTM, CDR2 ANQGSEA. The CDR3 reads CGVGGGDRDSYEQYF. The CDR3 nucleotides read TGCGGCGTTGGGGGAGGGGACAGGGACTCCTACGAGCAGTACTTC.

As regards this clonotype: No conserved phenylalanine or tryptophan is present at the end of the CDR3, so a read error is the likely explanation. This chain connects TRBV9 to TRBJ1-2; D gene uncertain. Germline loops: CDR1 SGDLS, CDR2 YYNGEE. V lost 3 bases and J 3 bases, leaving 12 bases between the germline ends. The CDR3 spans 14 residues. CDR3 sequence reads: CASSGNPFDYGYTL. CDR3 nucleotides: TGTGCCAGCAGCGGAAACCCCTTCGACTATGGCTACACCTTA.

This clonotype was detected many times. V is TRBV2 and J is TRBJ1-4; 7 nucleotides line up with TRBD1. Germline assignment: CDR1 SNHLY and CDR2 FYNNEI. V lost 2 bases, J lost 6 bases, and 15 bases stayed unmatched. CDR3 length equals 18 residues. CDR3 protein: CASSETTDRAEQDEKLFF. The CDR3 DNA reads as TGTGCCAGCAGTGAAACCACCGACAGGGCCGAACAAGATGAAAAACTGTTTTTT.

This chain connects TRBV29-1 to TRBJ1-2, with 8 bases aligning to TRBD1. Germline V gene sequence: CDR1 SQVTM, CDR2 ANQGSEA. CDR3 length: 13 amino acids. Trimming at V came to 6 bases and at J to 5 bases, leaving 8 bases not matched to a gene. The CDR3: CSVVGTGGYGYTF. CDR3 DNA: TGCAGCGTCGTCGGGACAGGCGGATATGGCTACACCTTC.

This clonotype was observed many times. The V call is TRBV27, the J call TRBJ2-7, with unresolved D. The germline V gene has CDR1 MNHEY and CDR2 SMNVEV (reference sequence). V was trimmed by 0 bases and J by 3 bases, leaving 9 bases between them. The CDR3 extends over 14 amino acids. Written as DNA, the CDR3 is TGTGCCAGCAGTTTATCAGGTTCCAACTACGAGCAGTACTTC. It specifies CASSLSGSNYEQYF.

This chain uses TRBV2 with TRBJ2-7, with D hard to call. The germline gives CDR1 SNHLY, CDR2 FYNNEI. With 4 bases removed from V and 4 bases from J, the gap between germline ends came to 5 bases. The CDR3 spans 11 residues. The CDR3 spells CASSVQYEQYF. The CDR3 DNA sequence: TGTGCCAGCAGTGTACAATACGAGCAGTACTTC.

The rearrangement uses TRBV2 and TRBJ2-5, with 7 nucleotides matching TRBD2. Germline values: CDR1 SNHLY, CDR2 FYNNEI. The CDR3 has 17 residues. Trimming cost V 0 bases and J 0 bases; bases outside gene matches: 7. DNA of the CDR3: TGTGCCAGCAGTGAAGCGCTTGGGCTAGCGGACCAAGAGACCCAGTACTTC. Amino acids: CASSEALGLADQETQYF.

The rearrangement uses TRBV20-1 and TRBJ2-3; no definite D call. The length of the CDR3 is 13 residues. Trimming stripped 8 bases from V and 1 base from J, with 13 bases between. The germline CDR1 and CDR2 sequences are DFQATT and SNEGSKA (reference sequence). CDR3 coding DNA: TGCAGTTACCGGTCAGTACGCACAGATACGCAGTATTTT. Protein: CSYRSVRTDTQYF.

This clonotype was seen ten or more times. CDR3 loop: CASSQIPDGGLAGDTQYF. The CDR3 nucleotides read TGTGCCAGCAGTCAAATACCCGATGGGGGCCTGGCAGGAGATACGCAGTATTTT. The V call is TRBV6-1, the J call TRBJ2-3; a weak D match, TRBD1 (6 bases). This CDR3 contains 18 residues. Germline V gene data show CDR1 as MNHNS and CDR2 as SASEGT. With 5 bases removed from V and 5 bases from J, the gap between germline ends came to 26 bases.

V usage is TRBV5-5 and J usage is TRBJ1-2; 8 positions agree with TRBD1. This CDR3 is 14 amino acids long. V was pared by 0 bases and J by 6 bases, with 4 bases of the junction left unmatched. The germline V gene has CDR1 SGHKS and CDR2 YYEKEE (reference sequence). This chain's CDR3 is CASSLGQGSHGYTF. The DNA for the CDR3 is TGTGCCAGCAGCTTGGGACAGGGGTCCCATGGCTACACCTTC.

This clonotype was seen at least ten times. The chain has TRBV6-5 and TRBJ2-1, with 10 positions matching TRBD2. The CDR3 totals 15 residues. The V segment lost 4 bases and the J segment 4 bases; nucleotides outside the gene matches: 4. The germline V gene has CDR1 MNHEY and CDR2 SVGAGI. Written as DNA, the CDR3 is TGTGCCAGCAGTTTCAGCGGGGGGGGGTACAATGAGCAGTTCTTC. This gives the protein CASSFSGGGYNEQFF.

This clonotype has ten or more counts. The chain combines TRBV7-9 with TRBJ1-1, with TRBD1 matching 8 bases. CDR3 length: 16 residues. Germline V gene sequence: CDR1 SEHNR, CDR2 FQNEAQ (reference sequence). V lost 6 bases to trimming and J lost 0 bases; unmatched junction nucleotides: 9. CDR3 bases: TGTGCCAGCAGGTCCGGGACAGGTCTTATGAACACTGAAGCTTTCTTT. Protein sequence: CASRSGTGLMNTEAFF.

The V call is TRBV7-2, the J call TRBJ2-7; 9 bases map to TRBD2. The germline gives CDR1 SGHTA, CDR2 FQGNSA. The CDR3 runs 15 residues. Trimming removed 4 bases from V and 6 bases from J; junction bases left unmatched: 10. In DNA form, the CDR3 reads TGTGCCAGCAGCTCCCATCTGACTAGCGGAAGCGAGCAGTACTTC. Amino acids: CASSSHLTSGSEQYF.

The chain uses TRBV5-1 and TRBJ2-5; TRBD1 matches at 7 bases. Per the germline V gene, CDR1 is SGHRS and CDR2 is YFSETQ. CDR3 length: 14 residues. Losses at the gene ends were 0 bases for V and 5 bases for J; bases not matched to a gene: 4. The CDR3 here is CASSLEGAGETQYF. In DNA form, the CDR3 reads TGCGCCAGCAGCTTGGAGGGGGCAGGGGAGACCCAGTACTTC.

This clonotype was picked up many times. DNA of the CDR3: TGTGCCAGCAGCTTAGTCGGGGCGAGTTACTACGAGCAGTACTTC. Residues: CASSLVGASYYEQYF. This chain connects TRBV11-2 to TRBJ2-7; the D call may be TRBD1 or TRBD2 (5 bases each). V lost 1 base to trimming and J lost 3 bases, with 13 bases between them. Looked up from germline, CDR1 is SGHAT and CDR2 is FQNNGV. The CDR3 is made up of 15 amino acids.

The chain carries TRBV24-1 and TRBJ1-1; D is unresolved. The CDR3 contains 14 residues. Trimming removed 2 bases from V and 1 base from J, with 7 bases in between. CDR1 is KGHDR and CDR2 is SFDVKD in the germline V gene. The CDR3 DNA sequence: TGTGCCACCAGTGATTCTGGGAAGAACACTGAAGCTTTCTTT. It codes for CATSDSGKNTEAFF.

This clonotype was picked up many times. This sequence joins TRBV12-3 or TRBV12-4 and TRBJ2-3, with a weak D call TRBD2 (5 bases). V was clipped by 3 bases and J by 6 bases, with 16 bases between them. This CDR3 has 15 residues. CDR3 protein: CASSFGGSAADTQYF. The CDR3, as DNA: TGTGCCAGCAGTTTTGGCGGGTCTGCGGCGGATACGCAGTATTTT.

This clonotype appeared many times. The chain joins TRBV19 to TRBJ1-5, with D possibly matching TRBD1 (6 bases). The V end lost 3 bases, the J end lost 11 bases, and 23 bases lay between the germline ends. Germline V gene data show CDR1 as LNHDA and CDR2 as SQIVND (reference sequence). There are 16 residues in the CDR3. CDR3 protein: CASSIQLTGLDIAQHF. CDR3 bases: TGTGCCAGTAGTATCCAATTGACAGGTTTAGACATTGCCCAGCATTTT.

The chain recombines TRBV4-3 with TRBJ2-2, with unresolved D. Looked up from germline, CDR1 is LGHNA and CDR2 is YSLEER. Trimming shortened V by 0 bases and J by 7 bases, and 12 bases separated the two germline ends. This CDR3 comprises 15 residues. CDR3 coding DNA: TGCGCCAGCAGCCAAGATAGAGCAGTAGGCGGGGAGCTGTTTTTT. Translating it yields CASSQDRAVGGELFF.

The sample holds a few counts of this clonotype. The chain employs TRBV25-1 and TRBJ2-7; D call uncertain. CDR1 is MGHDK, CDR2 SYGVNS, per germline. V shed 1 base and J shed 6 bases, with 19 bases lying between them. There are 16 residues in the CDR3. This chain's CDR3 is CASSELRSSTAVEQYF. The DNA of the CDR3 is TGTGCCAGCAGTGAATTAAGGTCTTCTACGGCGGTCGAGCAGTACTTC.

The chain uses TRBV19 and TRBJ2-3; either TRBD1 or TRBD2 may supply D (5 bases each). Germline CDR1 reads LNHDA; CDR2 reads SQIVND (reference sequence). This CDR3 spans 12 amino acids. Trimming cost V 3 bases and J 5 bases, with 6 bases left between them. In nucleotides, the CDR3 is TGTGCCAGTAGTATTGGGGGAGATACGCAGTATTTT. Translating gives CASSIGGDTQYF.